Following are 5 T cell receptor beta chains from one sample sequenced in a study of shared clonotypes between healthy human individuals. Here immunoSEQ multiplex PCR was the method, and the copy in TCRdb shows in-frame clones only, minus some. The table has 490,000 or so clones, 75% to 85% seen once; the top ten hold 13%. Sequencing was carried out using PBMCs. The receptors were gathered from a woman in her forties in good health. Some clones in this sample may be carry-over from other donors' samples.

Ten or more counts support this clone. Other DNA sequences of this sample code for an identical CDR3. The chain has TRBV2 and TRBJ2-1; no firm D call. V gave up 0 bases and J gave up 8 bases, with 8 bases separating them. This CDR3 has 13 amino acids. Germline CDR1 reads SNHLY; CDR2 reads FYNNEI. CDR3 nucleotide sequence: TGTGCCAGCAGTGAAGCATTTTCCCATGAGCAGTTCTTC. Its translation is CASSEAFSHEQFF.

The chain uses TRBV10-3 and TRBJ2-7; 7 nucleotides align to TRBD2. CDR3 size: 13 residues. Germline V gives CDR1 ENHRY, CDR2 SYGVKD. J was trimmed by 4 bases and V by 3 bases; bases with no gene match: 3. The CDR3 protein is CAISDGGGYEQYF. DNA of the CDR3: TGTGCCATCAGTGATGGGGGGGGATACGAGCAGTACTTC.

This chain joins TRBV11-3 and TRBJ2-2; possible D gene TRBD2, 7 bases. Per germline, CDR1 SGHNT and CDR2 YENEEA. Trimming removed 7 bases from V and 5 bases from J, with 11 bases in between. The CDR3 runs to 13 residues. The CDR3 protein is CASTKGGTGELFF. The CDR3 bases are TGTGCCAGCACCAAGGGGGGGACCGGGGAGCTGTTTTTT.

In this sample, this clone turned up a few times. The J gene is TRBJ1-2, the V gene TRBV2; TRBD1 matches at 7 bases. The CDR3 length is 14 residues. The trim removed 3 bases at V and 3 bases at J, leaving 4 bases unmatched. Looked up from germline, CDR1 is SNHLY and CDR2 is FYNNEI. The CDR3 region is CASSDDRVHYGYTF. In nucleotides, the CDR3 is TGTGCCAGCAGTGACGACAGGGTCCACTATGGCTACACCTTC.

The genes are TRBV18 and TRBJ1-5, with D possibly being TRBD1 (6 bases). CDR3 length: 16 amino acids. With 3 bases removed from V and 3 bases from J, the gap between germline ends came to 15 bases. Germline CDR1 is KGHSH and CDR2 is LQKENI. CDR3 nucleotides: TGTGCCAGCTCACCGGGGGACATAAAATTCAATCAGCCCCAGCATTTT. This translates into CASSPGDIKFNQPQHF.